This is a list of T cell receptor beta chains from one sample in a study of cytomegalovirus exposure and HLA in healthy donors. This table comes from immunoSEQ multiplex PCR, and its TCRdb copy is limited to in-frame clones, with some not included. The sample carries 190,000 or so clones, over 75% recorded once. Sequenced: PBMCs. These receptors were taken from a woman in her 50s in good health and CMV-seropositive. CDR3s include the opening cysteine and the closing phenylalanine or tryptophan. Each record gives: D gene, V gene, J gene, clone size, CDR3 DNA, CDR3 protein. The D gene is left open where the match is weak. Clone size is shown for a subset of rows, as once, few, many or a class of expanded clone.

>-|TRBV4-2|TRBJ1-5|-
TGTGCCAGCAGCCAAGATGGGAGCCCTTCGCATCAGCCCCAGCATTTT
CASSQDGSPSHQPQHF
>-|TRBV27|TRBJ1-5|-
TGTGCCAGCAGGGTCCTTGCTGGCCAGCCCCAGCATTTT
CASRVLAGQPQHF
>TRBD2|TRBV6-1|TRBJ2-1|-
TGTGCCAGCAGTGAAGCTAGCGGGGGCTCCTACAATGAGCAGTTCTTC
CASSEASGGSYNEQFF
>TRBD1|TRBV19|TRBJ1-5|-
TGTGCCAGTAGTAGACAGGGGCGCAATCAGCCCCAGCATTTT
CASSRQGRNQPQHF
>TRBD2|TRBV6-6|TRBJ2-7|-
TGTGCCAGCAGAGTTAGCGGGGGGATCTCCTACGAGCAGTACTTC
CASRVSGGISYEQYF
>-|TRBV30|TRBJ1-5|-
TGTGCCTGGAAGCAGGGATGGAGCAATCAGCCCCAGCATTTT
CAWKQGWSNQPQHF
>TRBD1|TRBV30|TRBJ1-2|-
TGTGCCTGGAGTTCCCGGACAGGGGGTGGCTACACCTTC
CAWSSRTGGGYTF
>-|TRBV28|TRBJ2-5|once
TGTGCCAGCACCCCTCCGCCAGGGTCGGGTAGTAGAGAGACCCAGTACTTC
CASTPPPGSGSRETQYF
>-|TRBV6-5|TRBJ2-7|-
TGTGCCAGCAGTCTCGGGTATGCCTCCTACGAGCAGTACTTC
CASSLGYASYEQYF
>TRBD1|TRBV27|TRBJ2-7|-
TGTGCCAGCAGTTGGACAGGGTACGGATACGAGCAGTACTTC
CASSWTGYGYEQYF
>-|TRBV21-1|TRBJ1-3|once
TGTGCCAGCAGCCGCGGGGGGGGATACTCTGGAAACACCATATATTTT
CASSRGGGYSGNTIYF
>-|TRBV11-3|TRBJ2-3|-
TGTGCCAGCAGCCCCCCGGAGGATACGCAGTATTTT
CASSPPEDTQYF